Below are 27 T cell receptor beta chains sequenced from a single sample in a study of cytomegalovirus exposure and HLA in healthy donors. The protocol was immunoSEQ multiplex PCR, while the TCRdb copy is restricted to in-frame clones and leaves out a portion. The sample carries some 49,000 clones, 85% to 95% recorded once. The source material was PBMCs. The receptors derive from a woman between 18 and 30 years old in good health and CMV-seropositive.

The V gene is TRBV4-1, the J gene TRBJ2-1, with TRBD2 identical over 13 bases. With V trimmed by 8 bases and J by 6 bases, 7 bases remained unmatched. This CDR3 contains 15 residues. Per germline, CDR1 MGHRA and CDR2 YSYEKL. This chain's CDR3 is CASAPGLAGPNEQFF. CDR3 nucleotides: TGCGCCAGCGCGCCGGGACTAGCGGGACCCAATGAGCAGTTCTTC.

The V call is TRBV6-5, the J call TRBJ1-3, with 7 bases aligning to TRBD1. Germline V CDR1 and CDR2: MNHEY, SVGAGI. J gave up 0 bases and V 5 bases, and 4 bases lay outside the gene matches. CDR3 size: 15 residues. Here the CDR3 reads CASSVTGSSGNTIYF. DNA of the CDR3: TGTGCCAGCAGTGTGACAGGGAGCTCTGGAAACACCATATATTTT.

This chain connects TRBV5-4 to TRBJ2-7; tentatively, D is TRBD2 (6 bases). This CDR3 has 14 residues. Germline CDR1 reads SGHNT; CDR2 reads YYREEE (reference sequence). V was clipped by 4 bases and J by 0 bases, with 11 bases between them. The CDR3: CASSIGLTSYEQYF. CDR3 bases: TGTGCCAGCAGCATTGGACTAACCTCCTACGAGCAGTACTTC.

The rearrangement links TRBV7-2 to TRBJ2-7; 8 bases are a match to TRBD1. Trimming took 1 base from V and 0 from J; bases not matched to a gene: 8. From germline, CDR1 is SGHTA and CDR2 FQGNSA. This CDR3 contains 17 residues. In nucleotides, the CDR3 is TGTGCCAGCAGCTTAGTTTCAGGGGGCGAGAGCTCCTACGAGCAGTACTTC. Translated: CASSLVSGGESSYEQYF.

The chain carries TRBV5-6 and TRBJ2-7; no reliable D call. The CDR3 has 16 residues. The V and J ends lost 3 bases and 2 bases respectively, with 18 bases between them. Germline CDR1 and CDR2: SGHDT and YYEEEE. CDR3: CASSSYTTFNTYEQYF. CDR3 in DNA: TGTGCCAGCAGCTCGTACACTACCTTCAACACCTACGAGCAGTACTTC.

The V gene is TRBV5-6, the J gene TRBJ1-2, with 8 bases aligning to TRBD1. The CDR3 sequence is 15 residues long. V lost 2 bases, J lost 7 bases, and 10 bases stayed unmatched. CDR1 and CDR2 (germline): SGHDT, YYEEEE. The CDR3 DNA sequence: TGTGCCAGCAGCTTCGTCGACAGGGGAAAAAGTGGCTACACCTTC. It encodes CASSFVDRGKSGYTF.

The rearrangement uses TRBV5-1 and TRBJ2-1, with D possibly matching TRBD2 (6 bases). Germline CDR1 reads SGHRS; CDR2 reads YFSETQ. V dropped 3 bases and J dropped 0 bases, with 13 bases sitting between them. The CDR3 spans 16 residues. This CDR3 is CASSSRLASSYNEQFF. The CDR3 DNA follows: TGCGCCAGCAGCTCCCGGCTAGCGAGCTCCTACAATGAGCAGTTCTTC.

The J gene is TRBJ2-2, the V gene TRBV5-1; 16 nucleotides match TRBD2. The CDR3 is 19 residues long. Germline assignment: CDR1 SGHRS and CDR2 YFSETQ. The V and J ends lost 4 bases and 8 bases, in that order; junction bases with no gene match: 14. The CDR3 loop is CASSLGGLAGGPSGGELFF. In DNA, the CDR3 is TGCGCCAGCAGCCTGGGGGGACTAGCGGGAGGGCCTTCGGGTGGGGAGCTGTTTTTT. Using reference TRBV5-1 and TRBJ2-2 for the parts outside the CDR3, the full variable domain is KAGVTQTPRYLIKTRGQQVTLSCSPISGHRSVSWYQQTPGQGLQFLFEYFSETQRNKGNFPGRFSGRQFSNSRSEMNVSTLELGDSALYLCASSLGGLAGGPSGGELFFGEGSRLTVL.

This chain uses TRBV4-1 with TRBJ2-1; 10 positions agree with TRBD2. This CDR3 contains 19 residues. Germline V CDR1 and CDR2: MGHRA, YSYEKL. After removal of 3 bases from V and 5 bases from J, the junction contained 16 bases not matched to a gene. CDR3 loop: CASSHSGPSGSDLHNEQFF. CDR3 nucleotides: TGCGCCAGCAGCCACAGTGGGCCTAGCGGGAGCGATCTCCACAATGAGCAGTTCTTC.

CDR3 region: CASSLAGAAPNEQFF. CDR3 DNA sequence: TGTGCCAGCAGTTTAGCAGGGGCCGCTCCCAATGAGCAGTTCTTC. The genes are TRBV27 and TRBJ2-1, with D possibly matching TRBD1 (6 bases). V lost 2 bases and J 6 bases, leaving 14 bases between the germline ends. The germline V gene encodes CDR1 MNHEY and CDR2 SMNVEV (reference sequence). The length of the CDR3 is 15 residues.

The CDR3 spells CASSPDRANYGYTF. For the CDR3, the DNA is TGTGCCAGCTCACCAGACAGGGCCAACTATGGCTACACCTTC. The J gene is TRBJ1-2, the V gene TRBV18; 7 bases map to TRBD1. CDR3 length: 14 residues. Germline CDR1 is KGHSH and CDR2 is LQKENI. Trimming removed 2 bases from V and 2 bases from J; junction bases left unmatched: 2.

The chain combines TRBV5-1 with TRBJ1-2, with a weak D call TRBD1 (5 bases). Germline values: CDR1 SGHRS, CDR2 YFSETQ. Trimming left V 3 bases short and J 3 bases short, with 18 bases between. The CDR3 extends over 16 amino acids. The CDR3 coding sequence is TGCGCCAGCAGCTCGGATGTCAATGGAGGGGACTATGGCTACACCTTC. It is translated as CASSSDVNGGDYGYTF. Based on the CDR3 plus reference TRBV5-1 and TRBJ1-2, the full variable domain is KAGVTQTPRYLIKTRGQQVTLSCSPISGHRSVSWYQQTPGQGLQFLFEYFSETQRNKGNFPGRFSGRQFSNSRSEMNVSTLELGDSALYLCASSSDVNGGDYGYTFGSGTRLTVV.

This chain links TRBV11-3 with TRBJ2-2; 8 positions match TRBD1. The junction had 7 bases not matched to a gene; V was cut back by 5 bases and J by 2 bases. Germline CDR1 reads SGHNT; CDR2 reads YENEEA. The CDR3 contains 16 residues. CDR3 sequence reads: CASSQTGGSNTGELFF. The CDR3 DNA follows: TGTGCCAGCAGCCAAACAGGGGGTAGTAACACCGGGGAGCTGTTTTTT.

The J gene is TRBJ1-1, the V gene TRBV5-1; D is ambiguous. This CDR3 region has 15 residues. Trimming took 0 bases from V and 1 from J, leaving 10 bases between them. In germline, CDR1 is SGHRS, CDR2 YFSETQ. The DNA for the CDR3 is TGCGCCAGCAGCTTGGGTGCACAGCCGAACACTGAAGCTTTCTTT. The encoded protein is CASSLGAQPNTEAFF.

The CDR3 protein is CASTQPNTEAFF. CDR3 coding DNA: TGCGCCAGCACACAACCTAACACTGAAGCTTTCTTT. The chain employs TRBV10-2 and TRBJ1-1; D gene ambiguous. This CDR3 is 12 amino acids long. Trimming pared 7 bases from V and 2 bases from J, leaving 8 bases between. The germline gives CDR1 WSHSY, CDR2 SAAADI.

The chain joins TRBV29-1 to TRBJ2-3; unclear D gene. Trimming left V 3 bases short and J 4 bases short, with 11 bases between. Germline lookup yields CDR1 SQVTM and CDR2 ANQGSEA. There are 13 residues in the CDR3. The CDR3 nucleotides are TGCAGCGTTGACTTTAAAAATGCAGATACGCAGTATTTT. Amino acids: CSVDFKNADTQYF.

This chain connects TRBV7-6 to TRBJ2-1; 10 bases align to TRBD2. Looked up from germline, CDR1 is SGHVS and CDR2 is FNYEAQ. The CDR3 totals 16 residues. V trimming: 4 bases; J trimming: 6 bases; junction bases outside the gene matches: 9. The CDR3, as DNA: TGTGCCAGCAGCTCCATAGCGGGAGGTGCTGGCAATGAGCAGTTCTTC. It codes for CASSSIAGGAGNEQFF.

This rearrangement joins TRBV5-1 to TRBJ2-1; 14 bases align to TRBD2. J lost 4 bases, V lost 4 bases, and 10 bases had no gene match. The CDR3 is 18 amino acids. CDR1 is SGHRS and CDR2 is YFSETQ in the germline V gene. In DNA, the CDR3 is TGCGCCAGCAGCCTCGGACTAGCGGGAGGCACACCTTACAATGAGCAGTTCTTC. Translated, it gives CASSLGLAGGTPYNEQFF.

The chain recombines TRBV19 with TRBJ1-4; D is perhaps TRBD1 (5 bases). The CDR3 runs to 14 residues. Trimming removed 1 base at V and 7 bases at J, with 10 bases between. Per germline, CDR1 LNHDA and CDR2 SQIVND (reference sequence). CDR3 protein: CASSIGGASEKLFF. In nucleotides, the CDR3 is TGTGCCAGTAGTATAGGGGGCGCTTCTGAAAAACTGTTTTTT.

This clone was counted once. The rearrangement joins TRBV28 to TRBJ2-7, with D perhaps matching TRBD1 (5 bases). CDR1 and CDR2 (germline): MDHEN, SYDVKM. The CDR3 loop spans 15 amino acids. Trimming stripped 0 bases from V and 0 bases from J, with 9 bases between. The CDR3 protein is CASSLWTVPSYEQYF. The CDR3 nucleotides are TGTGCCAGCAGTTTATGGACAGTCCCCTCCTACGAGCAGTACTTC. Full variable domain (missing parts from reference TRBV28 and TRBJ2-7): DVKVTQSSRYLVKRTGEKVFLECVQDMDHENMFWYRQDPGLGLRLIYFSYDVKMKEKGDIPEGYSVSREKKERFSLILESASTNQTSMYLCASSLWTVPSYEQYFGPGTRLTVT.

The chain carries TRBV28 and TRBJ1-1; TRBD1 might be the D (5 bases). Trimming took off 2 bases at V and 4 bases at J, with 14 bases between the two ends. The CDR3 covers 15 residues. Germline values: CDR1 MDHEN, CDR2 SYDVKM. CDR3 region: CASSLQGRVGTEAFF. The CDR3, as DNA: TGTGCCAGCAGTTTACAGGGAAGGGTTGGCACTGAAGCTTTCTTT.

The gene calls are TRBV5-4 and TRBJ2-3; 10 bases fit TRBD2. V gave up 0 bases and J gave up 1 base; unmatched junction bases: 2. In germline, CDR1 is SGHNT, CDR2 YYREEE (reference sequence). The CDR3 consists of 16 residues. CDR3 in DNA: TGTGCCAGCAGCTTGGGGCTAGCGGGAGGCACAGATACGCAGTATTTT. Encoded protein: CASSLGLAGGTDTQYF.

This chain connects TRBV30 to TRBJ2-2, with TRBD2 identical over 14 bases. Germline CDR1 is GTSNPN and CDR2 is SVGIG (reference sequence). The CDR3 consists of 19 residues. V lost 6 bases to trimming and J lost 4 bases; unmatched junction nucleotides: 16. The DNA of the CDR3 is TGTGCCTGCAACCCCGTGGGGACTAGCGGGAGTCCCGGCACCGGGGAGCTGTTTTTT. It encodes CACNPVGTSGSPGTGELFF. Based on the CDR3 plus reference TRBV30 and TRBJ2-2, the full variable domain is SQTIHQWPATLVQPVGSPLSLECTVEGTSNPNLYWYRQAAGRGLQLLFYSVGIGQISSEVPQNLSASRPQDRQFILSSKKLLLSDSGFYLCACNPVGTSGSPGTGELFFGEGSRLTVL.

This rearrangement joins TRBV11-2 to TRBJ1-3; tentatively, D is TRBD1 (6 bases). Germline V gene data show CDR1 as SGHAT and CDR2 as FQNNGV. The CDR3 is 13 residues long. V was clipped by 2 bases and J by 4 bases, with 6 bases between them. CDR3 coding DNA: TGTGCCAGCAGCTTAAGGGGGGGAAACACCATATATTTT. Translated, it gives CASSLRGGNTIYF.

The chain is built from TRBV19 and TRBJ2-1, with D possibly TRBD2 on 6 matching bases. Trimming cost V 8 bases and J 0 bases, with 14 bases left between them. This CDR3 spans 15 amino acids. Germline values: CDR1 LNHDA, CDR2 SQIVND (reference sequence). CDR3 DNA: TGTGCCAGTGGAATTAGCGGAGGCTCCTACAATGAGCAGTTCTTC. Translating it yields CASGISGGSYNEQFF.

The chain has TRBV15 and TRBJ2-3, with 7 nucleotides matching TRBD1. The CDR3 runs 16 residues. With 2 bases clipped from V and 5 bases from J, the junction kept 10 bases outside the gene matches. Germline V lookup: CDR1 LNHNV, CDR2 YYDKDF (reference sequence). DNA of the CDR3: TGTGCCACCAGCAGATCCCGCCAGGGGGTATTAGATACGCAGTATTTT. Residues: CATSRSRQGVLDTQYF.

This chain uses TRBV5-1 with TRBJ2-1; unclear D gene. The germline gives CDR1 SGHRS, CDR2 YFSETQ. The CDR3 length is 13 residues. Trimming stripped 8 bases from V and 0 bases from J, with 9 bases between. The CDR3 DNA reads as TGCGCCAGTCATAGCCCCTCCTACAATGAGCAGTTCTTC. This encodes CASHSPSYNEQFF.